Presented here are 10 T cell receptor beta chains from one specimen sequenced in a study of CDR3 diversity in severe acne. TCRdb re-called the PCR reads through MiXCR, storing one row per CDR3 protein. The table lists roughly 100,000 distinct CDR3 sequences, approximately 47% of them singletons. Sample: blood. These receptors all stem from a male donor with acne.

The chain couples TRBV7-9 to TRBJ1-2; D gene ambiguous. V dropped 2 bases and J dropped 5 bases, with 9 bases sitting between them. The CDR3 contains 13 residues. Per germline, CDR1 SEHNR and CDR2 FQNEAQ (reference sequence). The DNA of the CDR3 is TGTGCCAGCAGCTTATGGGGTGGGTATGGCTACACCTTC. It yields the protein CASSLWGGYGYTF. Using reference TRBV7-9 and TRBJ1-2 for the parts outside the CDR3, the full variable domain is DTGVSQNPRHKITKRGQNVTFRCDPISEHNRLYWYRQTLGQGPEFLTYFQNEAQLEKSRLLSDRFSAERPKGSFSTLEIQRTEQGDSAMYLCASSLWGGYGYTFGSGTRLTVV.

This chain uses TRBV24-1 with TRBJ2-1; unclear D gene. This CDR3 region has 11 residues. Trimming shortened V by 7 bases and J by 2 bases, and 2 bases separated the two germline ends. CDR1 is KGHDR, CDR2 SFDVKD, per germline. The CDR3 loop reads CATRAYNEQFF. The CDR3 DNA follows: TGTGCCACCAGGGCCTACAATGAGCAGTTCTTC.

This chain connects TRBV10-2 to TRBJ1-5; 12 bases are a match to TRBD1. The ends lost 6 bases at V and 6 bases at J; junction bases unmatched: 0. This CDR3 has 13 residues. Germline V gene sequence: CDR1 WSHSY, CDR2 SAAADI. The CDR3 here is CASRGQGAQPQHF. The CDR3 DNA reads TGCGCCAGCAGGGGACAGGGGGCTCAGCCCCAGCATTTT.

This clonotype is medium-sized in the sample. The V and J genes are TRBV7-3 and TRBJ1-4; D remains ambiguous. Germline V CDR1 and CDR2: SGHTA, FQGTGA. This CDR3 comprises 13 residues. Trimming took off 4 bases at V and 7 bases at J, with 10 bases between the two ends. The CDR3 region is CASSSHPGEKLFF. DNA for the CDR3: TGTGCCAGCAGCTCCCATCCGGGTGAAAAACTGTTTTTT.

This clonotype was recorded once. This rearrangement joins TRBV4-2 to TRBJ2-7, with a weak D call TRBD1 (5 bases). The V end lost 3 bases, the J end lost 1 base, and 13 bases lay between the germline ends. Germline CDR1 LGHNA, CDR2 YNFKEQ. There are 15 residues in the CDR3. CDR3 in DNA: TGTGCCAGCAGCCACCCCCCGGCAGGGTCCTACGAGCAGTACTTC. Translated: CASSHPPAGSYEQYF.

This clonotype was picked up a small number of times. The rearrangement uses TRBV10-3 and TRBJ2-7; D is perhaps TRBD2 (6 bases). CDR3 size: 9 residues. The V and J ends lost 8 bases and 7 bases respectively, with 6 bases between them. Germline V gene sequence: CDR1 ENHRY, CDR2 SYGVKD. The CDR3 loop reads CAIGGEQYV. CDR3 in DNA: TGTGCCATCGGGGGGGAGCAGTACGTC.

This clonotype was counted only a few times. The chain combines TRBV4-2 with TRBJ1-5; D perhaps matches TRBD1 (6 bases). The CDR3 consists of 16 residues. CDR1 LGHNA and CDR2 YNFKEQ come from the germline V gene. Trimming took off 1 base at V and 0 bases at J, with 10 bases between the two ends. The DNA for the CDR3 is TGTGCCAGCAGCCAAGTTCGGGGGGCTAGCAATCAGCCCCAGCATTTT. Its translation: CASSQVRGASNQPQHF.

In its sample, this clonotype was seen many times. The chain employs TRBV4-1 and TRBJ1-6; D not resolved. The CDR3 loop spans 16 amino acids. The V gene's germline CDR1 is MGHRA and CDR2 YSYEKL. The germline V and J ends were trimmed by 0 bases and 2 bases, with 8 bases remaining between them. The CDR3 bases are TGCGCCAGCAGCCAAGATTCGGTAACCTATAATTCACCCCTCCACTTT. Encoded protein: CASSQDSVTYNSPLHF.

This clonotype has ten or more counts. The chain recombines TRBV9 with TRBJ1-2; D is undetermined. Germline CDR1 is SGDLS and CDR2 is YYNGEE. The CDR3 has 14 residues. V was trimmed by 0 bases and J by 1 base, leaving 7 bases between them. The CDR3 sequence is CASSVGADNYGYTF. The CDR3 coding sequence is TGTGCCAGCAGCGTAGGTGCGGATAACTATGGCTACACCTTC. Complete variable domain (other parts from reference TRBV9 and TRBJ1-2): DSGVTQTPKHLITATGQRVTLRCSPRSGDLSVYWYQQSLDQGLQFLIQYYNGEERAKGNILERFSAQQFPDLHSELNLSSLELGDSALYFCASSVGADNYGYTFGSGTRLTVV.

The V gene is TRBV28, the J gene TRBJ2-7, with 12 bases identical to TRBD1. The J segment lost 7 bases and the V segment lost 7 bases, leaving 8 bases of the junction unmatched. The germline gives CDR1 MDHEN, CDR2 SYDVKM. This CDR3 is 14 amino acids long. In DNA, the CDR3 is TGTGCCAGCAATCGGGACAGGGGGCTGTGGGAGCAGTACTTC. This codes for CASNRDRGLWEQYF.